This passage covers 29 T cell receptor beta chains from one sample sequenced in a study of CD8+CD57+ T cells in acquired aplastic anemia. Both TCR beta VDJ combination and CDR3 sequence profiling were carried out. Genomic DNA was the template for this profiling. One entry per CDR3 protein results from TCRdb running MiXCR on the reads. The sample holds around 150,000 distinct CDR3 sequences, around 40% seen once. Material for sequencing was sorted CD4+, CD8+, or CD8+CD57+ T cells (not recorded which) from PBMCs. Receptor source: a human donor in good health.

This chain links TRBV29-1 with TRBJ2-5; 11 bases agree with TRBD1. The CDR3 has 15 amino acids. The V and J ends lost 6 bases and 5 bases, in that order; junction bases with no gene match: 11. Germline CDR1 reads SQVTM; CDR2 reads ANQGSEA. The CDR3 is CSVRPGTGGLETQYF. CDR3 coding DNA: TGCAGCGTAAGACCAGGGACAGGGGGGCTTGAGACCCAGTACTTC.

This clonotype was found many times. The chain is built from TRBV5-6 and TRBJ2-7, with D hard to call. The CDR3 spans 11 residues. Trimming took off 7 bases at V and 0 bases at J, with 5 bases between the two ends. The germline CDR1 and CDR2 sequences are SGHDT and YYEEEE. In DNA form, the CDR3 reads TGTGCCAGCCAGAGCTCCTACGAGCAGTACTTC. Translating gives CASQSSYEQYF. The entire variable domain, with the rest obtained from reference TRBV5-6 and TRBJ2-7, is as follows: DAGVTQSPTHLIKTRGQQVTLRCSPKSGHDTVSWYQQALGQGPQFIFQYYEEEERQRGNFPDRFSGHQFPNYSSELNVNALLLGDSALYLCASQSSYEQYFGPGTRLTVT.

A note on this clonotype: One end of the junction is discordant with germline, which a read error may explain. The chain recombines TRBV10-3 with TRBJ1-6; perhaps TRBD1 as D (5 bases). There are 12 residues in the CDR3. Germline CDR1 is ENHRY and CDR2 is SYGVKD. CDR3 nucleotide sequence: TGTGCTATGCGGGACGGTAGTTCACCCCTCCGCTTT. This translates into CAMRDGSSPLRF.

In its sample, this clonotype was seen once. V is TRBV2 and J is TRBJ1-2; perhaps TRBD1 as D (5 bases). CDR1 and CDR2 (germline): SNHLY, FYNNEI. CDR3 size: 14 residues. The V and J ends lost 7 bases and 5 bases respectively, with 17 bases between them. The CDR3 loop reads CASIPPGQGYGYTF. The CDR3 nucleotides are TGTGCCAGCATCCCCCCGGGGCAGGGTTATGGCTACACCTTC. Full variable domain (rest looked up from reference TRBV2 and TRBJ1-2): EPEVTQTPSHQVTQMGQEVILRCVPISNHLYFYWYRQILGQKVEFLVSFYNNEISEKSEIFDDQFSVERPDGSNFTLKIRSTKLEDSAMYFCASIPPGQGYGYTFGSGTRLTVV.

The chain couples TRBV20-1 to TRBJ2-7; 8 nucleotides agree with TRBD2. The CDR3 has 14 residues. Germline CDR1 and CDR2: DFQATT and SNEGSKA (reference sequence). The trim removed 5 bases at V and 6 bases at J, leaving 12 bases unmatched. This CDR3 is CSAPIGTRGSEQYF. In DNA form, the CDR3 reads TGCAGTGCTCCCATCGGGACTAGGGGGAGCGAGCAGTACTTC.

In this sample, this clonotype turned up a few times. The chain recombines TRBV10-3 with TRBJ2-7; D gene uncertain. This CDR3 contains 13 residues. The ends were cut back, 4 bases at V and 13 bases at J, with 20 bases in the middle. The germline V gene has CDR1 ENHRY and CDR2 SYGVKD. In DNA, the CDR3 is TGTGCCATCAGTGCAAATCTTCGGGCCGGTCCATACTTC. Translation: CAISANLRAGPYF.

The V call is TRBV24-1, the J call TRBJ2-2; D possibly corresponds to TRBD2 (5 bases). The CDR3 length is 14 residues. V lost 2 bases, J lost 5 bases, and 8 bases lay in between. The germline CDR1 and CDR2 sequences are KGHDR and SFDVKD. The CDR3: CATSDYPGTGELFF. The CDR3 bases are TGTGCCACCAGTGATTACCCGGGGACCGGGGAGCTGTTTTTT.

CDR3: CASSLTGRGETQYF. In DNA form, the CDR3 reads TGTGCCAGCAGCTTAACAGGCCGAGGAGAGACCCAGTACTTC. The gene calls are TRBV7-6 and TRBJ2-5, with a possible D match to TRBD1 (5 bases). V dropped 2 bases and J dropped 4 bases, with 11 bases sitting between them. The CDR3 sequence is 14 residues long. Germline V lookup: CDR1 SGHVS, CDR2 FNYEAQ.

CDR3 in amino acids: CASSYGSFGTEAFF. The CDR3 nucleotides are TGTGCCAGCAGTTACGGGTCATTTGGCACTGAAGCTTTCTTT. This sequence joins TRBV6-2 or TRBV6-3 and TRBJ1-1; D call uncertain. V dropped 2 bases and J dropped 4 bases, with 11 bases sitting between them. Germline V CDR1 and CDR2: MNHEY, SVGEGT. The CDR3 extends over 14 amino acids.

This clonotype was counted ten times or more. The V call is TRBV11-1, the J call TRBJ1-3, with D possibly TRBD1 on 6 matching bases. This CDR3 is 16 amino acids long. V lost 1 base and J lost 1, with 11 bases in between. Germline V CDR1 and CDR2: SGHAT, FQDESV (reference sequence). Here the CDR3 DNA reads TGTGCCAGCAGCTTAGGGACAGTCCTTTCTGGAAACACCATATATTTT. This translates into CASSLGTVLSGNTIYF.

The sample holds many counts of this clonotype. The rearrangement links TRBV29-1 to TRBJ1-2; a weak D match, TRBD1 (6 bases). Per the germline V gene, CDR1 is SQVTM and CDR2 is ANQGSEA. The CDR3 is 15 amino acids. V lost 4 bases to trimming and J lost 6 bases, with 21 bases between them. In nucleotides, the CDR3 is TGCAGCGTTGGGCCGCGCGCAGGGGCGGGGGATGGCTACACCTTC. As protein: CSVGPRAGAGDGYTF. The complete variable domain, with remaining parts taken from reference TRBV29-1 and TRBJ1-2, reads SAVISQKPSRDICQRGTSLTIQCQVDSQVTMMFWYRQQPGQSLTLIATANQGSEATYESGFVIDKFPISRPNLTFSTLTVSNMSPEDSSIYLCSVGPRAGAGDGYTFGSGTRLTVV.

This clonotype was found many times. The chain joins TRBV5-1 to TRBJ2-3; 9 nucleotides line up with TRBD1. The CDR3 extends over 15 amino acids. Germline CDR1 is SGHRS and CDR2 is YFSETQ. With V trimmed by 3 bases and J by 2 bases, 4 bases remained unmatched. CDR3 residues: CASSSGQGTTDTQYF. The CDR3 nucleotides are TGCGCCAGCAGCTCCGGACAGGGGACCACAGATACGCAGTATTTT.

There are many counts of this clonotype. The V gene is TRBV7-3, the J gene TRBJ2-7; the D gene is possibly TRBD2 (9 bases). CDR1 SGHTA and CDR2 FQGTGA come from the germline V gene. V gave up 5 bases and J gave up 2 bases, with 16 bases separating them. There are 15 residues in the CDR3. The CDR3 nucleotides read TGTGCCAGCAGCCCAGGGGGCGGGAGGGCCTACGAGCAGTACTTC. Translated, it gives CASSPGGGRAYEQYF.

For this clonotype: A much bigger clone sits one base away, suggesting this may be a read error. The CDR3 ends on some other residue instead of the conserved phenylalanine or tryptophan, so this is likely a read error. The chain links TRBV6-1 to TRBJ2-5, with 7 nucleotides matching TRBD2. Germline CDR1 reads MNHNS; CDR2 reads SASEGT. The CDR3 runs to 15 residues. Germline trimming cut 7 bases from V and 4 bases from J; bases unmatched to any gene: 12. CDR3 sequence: CASTHGGESGETQYL. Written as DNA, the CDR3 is TGTGCCAGCACCCATGGGGGGGAGAGCGGAGAGACCCAGTACCTC.

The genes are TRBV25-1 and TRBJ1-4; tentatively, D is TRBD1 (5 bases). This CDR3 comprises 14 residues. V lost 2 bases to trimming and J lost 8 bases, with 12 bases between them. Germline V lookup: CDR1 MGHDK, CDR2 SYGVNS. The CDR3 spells CASSEQWGNEKLFF. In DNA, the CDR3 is TGTGCCAGCAGTGAACAGTGGGGGAACGAAAAACTGTTTTTT.

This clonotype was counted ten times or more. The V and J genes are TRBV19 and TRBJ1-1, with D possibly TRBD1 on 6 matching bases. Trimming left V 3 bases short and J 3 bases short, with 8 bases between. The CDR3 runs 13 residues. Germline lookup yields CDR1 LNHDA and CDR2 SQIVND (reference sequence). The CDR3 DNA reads TGTGCCAGTAGTATTAAGGGGGACACTGAAGCTTTCTTT. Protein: CASSIKGDTEAFF.

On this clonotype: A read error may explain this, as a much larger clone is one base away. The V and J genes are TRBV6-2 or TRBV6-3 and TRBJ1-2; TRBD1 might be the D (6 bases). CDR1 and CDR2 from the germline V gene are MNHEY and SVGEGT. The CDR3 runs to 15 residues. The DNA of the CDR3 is TGTGCCAGCAGGCTCAGGGGACGAGCTAACTATGGCTGCACCTTC. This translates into CASRLRGRANYGCTF.

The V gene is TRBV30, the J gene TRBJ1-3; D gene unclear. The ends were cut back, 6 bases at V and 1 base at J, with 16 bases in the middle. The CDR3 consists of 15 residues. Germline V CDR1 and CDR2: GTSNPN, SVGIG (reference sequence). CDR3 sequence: CACPAGELSGNTIYF. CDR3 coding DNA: TGTGCCTGTCCAGCAGGAGAGCTTTCTGGAAACACCATATATTTT.

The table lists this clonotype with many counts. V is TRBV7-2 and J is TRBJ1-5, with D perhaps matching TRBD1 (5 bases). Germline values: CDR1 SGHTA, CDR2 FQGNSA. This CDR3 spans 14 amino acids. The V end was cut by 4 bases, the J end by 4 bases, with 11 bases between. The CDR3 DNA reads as TGTGCCAGCAGCTCCTCGGGGGGGAATCAGCCCCAGCATTTT. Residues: CASSSSGGNQPQHF.

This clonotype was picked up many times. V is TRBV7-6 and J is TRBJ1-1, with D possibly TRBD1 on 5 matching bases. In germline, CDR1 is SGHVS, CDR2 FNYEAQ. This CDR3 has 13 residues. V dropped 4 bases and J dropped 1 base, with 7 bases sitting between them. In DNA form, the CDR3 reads TGTGCCAGCAGCTCACAGGAGAACACTGAAGCTTTCTTT. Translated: CASSSQENTEAFF.

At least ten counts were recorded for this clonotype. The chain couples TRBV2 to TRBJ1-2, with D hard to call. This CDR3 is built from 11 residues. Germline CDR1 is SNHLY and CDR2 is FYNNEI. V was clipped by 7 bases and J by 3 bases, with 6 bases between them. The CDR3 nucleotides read TGTGCCAGCAATCGGGACTATGGCTACACCTTC. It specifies CASNRDYGYTF. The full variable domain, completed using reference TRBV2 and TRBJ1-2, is EPEVTQTPSHQVTQMGQEVILRCVPISNHLYFYWYRQILGQKVEFLVSFYNNEISEKSEIFDDQFSVERPDGSNFTLKIRSTKLEDSAMYFCASNRDYGYTFGSGTRLTVV.

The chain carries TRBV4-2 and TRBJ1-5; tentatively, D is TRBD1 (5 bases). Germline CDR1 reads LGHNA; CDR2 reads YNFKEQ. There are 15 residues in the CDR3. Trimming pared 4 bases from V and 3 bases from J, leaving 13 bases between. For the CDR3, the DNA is TGTGCCAGCAGCCGAGGGGCAGGGCTCAATCAGCCCCAGCATTTT. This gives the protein CASSRGAGLNQPQHF.

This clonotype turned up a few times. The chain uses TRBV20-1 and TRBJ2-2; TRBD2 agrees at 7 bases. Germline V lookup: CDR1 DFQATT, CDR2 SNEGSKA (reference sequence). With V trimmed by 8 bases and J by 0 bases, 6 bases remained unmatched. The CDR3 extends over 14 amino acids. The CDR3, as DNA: TGCAGTCCTTGGGACTACTCGAACACCGGGGAGCTGTTTTTT. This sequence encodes CSPWDYSNTGELFF.

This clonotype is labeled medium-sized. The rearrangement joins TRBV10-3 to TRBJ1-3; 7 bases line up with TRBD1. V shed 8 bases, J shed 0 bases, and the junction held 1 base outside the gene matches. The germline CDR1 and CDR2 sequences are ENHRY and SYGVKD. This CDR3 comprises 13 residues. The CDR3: CAIRDSSGNTIYF. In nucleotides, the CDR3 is TGTGCCATCCGGGACAGCTCTGGAAACACCATATATTTT.

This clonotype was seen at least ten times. The CDR3: CASSLGLAGGVTRDQVETQYF. Here the CDR3 DNA reads TGTGCCAGCAGCCTGGGACTAGCGGGAGGGGTAACAAGAGATCAGGTAGAGACCCAGTACTTC. V is TRBV9 and J is TRBJ2-5, with 16 bases identical to TRBD2. J gave up 4 bases and V 4 bases, and 19 bases lay outside the gene matches. This CDR3 is 21 amino acids long. CDR1 and CDR2 (germline): SGDLS, YYNGEE. The variable domain in full, completed from reference TRBV9 and TRBJ2-5, reads DSGVTQTPKHLITATGQRVTLRCSPRSGDLSVYWYQQSLDQGLQFLIQYYNGEERAKGNILERFSAQQFPDLHSELNLSSLELGDSALYFCASSLGLAGGVTRDQVETQYFGPGTRLLVL.

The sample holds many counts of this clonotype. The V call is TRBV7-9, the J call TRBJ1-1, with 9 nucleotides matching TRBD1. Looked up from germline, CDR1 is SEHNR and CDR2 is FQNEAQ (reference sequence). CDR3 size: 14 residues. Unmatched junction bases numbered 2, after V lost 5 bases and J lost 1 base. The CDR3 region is CASSQQGANTEAFF. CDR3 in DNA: TGTGCCAGCAGCCAACAGGGGGCGAACACTGAAGCTTTCTTT.

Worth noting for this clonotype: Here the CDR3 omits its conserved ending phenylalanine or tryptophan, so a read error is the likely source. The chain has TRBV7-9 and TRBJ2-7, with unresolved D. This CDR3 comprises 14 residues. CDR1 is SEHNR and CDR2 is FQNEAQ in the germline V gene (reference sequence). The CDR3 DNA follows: TGTGCCAGCAGCTACGGACGGAGCTCCTACGGGCAGTACATC. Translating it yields CASSYGRSSYGQYI.

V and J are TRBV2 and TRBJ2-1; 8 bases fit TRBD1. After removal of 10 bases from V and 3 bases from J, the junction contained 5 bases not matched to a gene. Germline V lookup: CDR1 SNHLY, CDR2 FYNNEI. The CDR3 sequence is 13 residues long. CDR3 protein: CATDRGSYNEQFF. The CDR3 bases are TGTGCCACCGACAGGGGAAGCTACAATGAGCAGTTCTTC.

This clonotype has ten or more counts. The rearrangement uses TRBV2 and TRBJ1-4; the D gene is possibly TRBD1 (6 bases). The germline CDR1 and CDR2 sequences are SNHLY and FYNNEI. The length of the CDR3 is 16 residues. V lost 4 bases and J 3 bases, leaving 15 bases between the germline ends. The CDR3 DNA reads TGTGCCAGCAGTGCCCGGACAGCAGCTTCTAATGAAAAACTGTTTTTT. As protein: CASSARTAASNEKLFF.